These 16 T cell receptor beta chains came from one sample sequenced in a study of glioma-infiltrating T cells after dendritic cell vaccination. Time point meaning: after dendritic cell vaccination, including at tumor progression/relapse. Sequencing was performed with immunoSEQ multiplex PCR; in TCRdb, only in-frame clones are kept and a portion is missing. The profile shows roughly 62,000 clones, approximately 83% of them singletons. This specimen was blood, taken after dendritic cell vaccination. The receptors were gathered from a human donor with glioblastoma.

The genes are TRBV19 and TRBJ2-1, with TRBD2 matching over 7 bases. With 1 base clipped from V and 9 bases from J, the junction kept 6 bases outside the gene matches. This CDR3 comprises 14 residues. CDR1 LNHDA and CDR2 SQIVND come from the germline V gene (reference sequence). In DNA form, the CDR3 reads TGTGCCAGTAGTATAGGGACGGGGGGTTTTGAGCAGTTCTTC. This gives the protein CASSIGTGGFEQFF.

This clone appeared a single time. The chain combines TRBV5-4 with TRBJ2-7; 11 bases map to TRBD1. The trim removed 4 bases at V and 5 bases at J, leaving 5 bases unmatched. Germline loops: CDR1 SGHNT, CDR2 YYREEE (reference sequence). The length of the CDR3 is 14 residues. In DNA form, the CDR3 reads TGTGCCAGCAGCCAGGACAGGGGGCACGACGAGCAGTACTTC. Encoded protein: CASSQDRGHDEQYF.

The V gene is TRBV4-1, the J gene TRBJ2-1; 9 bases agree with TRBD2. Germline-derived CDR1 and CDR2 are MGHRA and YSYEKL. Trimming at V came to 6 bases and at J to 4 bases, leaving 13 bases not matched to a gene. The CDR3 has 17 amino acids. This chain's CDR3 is CASSHPPASGEYNEQFF. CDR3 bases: TGCGCCAGCAGTCACCCCCCGGCTAGCGGGGAGTACAATGAGCAGTTCTTC.

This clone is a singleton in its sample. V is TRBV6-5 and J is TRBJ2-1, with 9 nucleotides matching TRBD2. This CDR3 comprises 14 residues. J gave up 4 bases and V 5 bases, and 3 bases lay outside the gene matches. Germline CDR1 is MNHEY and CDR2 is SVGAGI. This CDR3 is CASSAGGQYNEQFF. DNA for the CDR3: TGTGCCAGCAGTGCGGGGGGGCAGTACAATGAGCAGTTCTTC.

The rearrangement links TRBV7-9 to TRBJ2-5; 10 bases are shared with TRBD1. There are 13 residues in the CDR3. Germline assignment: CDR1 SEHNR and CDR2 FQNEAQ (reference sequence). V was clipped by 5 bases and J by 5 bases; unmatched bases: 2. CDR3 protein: CASSRDRGETQYF. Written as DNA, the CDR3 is TGTGCCAGCAGCAGGGACAGGGGTGAGACCCAGTACTTC.

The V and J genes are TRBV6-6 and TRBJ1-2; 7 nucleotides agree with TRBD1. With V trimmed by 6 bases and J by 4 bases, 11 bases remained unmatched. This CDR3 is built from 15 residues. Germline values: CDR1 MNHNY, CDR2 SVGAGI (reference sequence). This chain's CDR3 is CASRQTGERVYGYTF. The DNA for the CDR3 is TGTGCCAGCAGGCAAACAGGGGAAAGGGTCTATGGCTACACCTTC.

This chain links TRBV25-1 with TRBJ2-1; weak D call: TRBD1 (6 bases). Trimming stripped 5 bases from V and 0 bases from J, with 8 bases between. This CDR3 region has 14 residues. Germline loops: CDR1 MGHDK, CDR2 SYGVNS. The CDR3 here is CASSRGGSYNEQFF. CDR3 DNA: TGTGCCAGCAGTAGAGGGGGCTCCTACAATGAGCAGTTCTTC.

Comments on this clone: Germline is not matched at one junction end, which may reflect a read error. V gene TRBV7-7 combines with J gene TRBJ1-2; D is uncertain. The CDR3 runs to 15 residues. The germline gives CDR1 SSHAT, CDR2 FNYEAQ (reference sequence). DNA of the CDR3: TGTGCTAGCAGCTTAGAGAGAGGGAATAACTATGGCTACACCTTC. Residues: CASSLERGNNYGYTF.

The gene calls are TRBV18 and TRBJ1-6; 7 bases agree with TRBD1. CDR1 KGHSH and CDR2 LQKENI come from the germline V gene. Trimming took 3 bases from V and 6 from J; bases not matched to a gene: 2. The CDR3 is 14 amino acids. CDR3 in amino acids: CASSPGQLNSPLHF. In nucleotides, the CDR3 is TGTGCCAGCTCACCGGGACAGCTTAATTCACCCCTCCACTTT.

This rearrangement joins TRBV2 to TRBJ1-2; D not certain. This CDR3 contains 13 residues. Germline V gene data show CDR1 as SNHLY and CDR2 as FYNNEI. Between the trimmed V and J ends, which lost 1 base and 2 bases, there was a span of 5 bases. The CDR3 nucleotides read TGTGCCAGCAGTGAAGGACTGAACTATGGCTACACCTTC. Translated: CASSEGLNYGYTF.

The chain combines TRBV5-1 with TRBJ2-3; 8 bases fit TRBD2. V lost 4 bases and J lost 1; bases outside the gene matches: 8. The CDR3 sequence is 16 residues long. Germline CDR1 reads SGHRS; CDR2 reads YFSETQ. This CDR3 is CASSPRTSLGTDTQYF. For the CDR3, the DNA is TGCGCCAGCAGCCCGAGGACTAGCTTGGGCACAGATACGCAGTATTTT. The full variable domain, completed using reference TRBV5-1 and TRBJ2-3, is KAGVTQTPRYLIKTRGQQVTLSCSPISGHRSVSWYQQTPGQGLQFLFEYFSETQRNKGNFPGRFSGRQFSNSRSEMNVSTLELGDSALYLCASSPRTSLGTDTQYFGPGTRLTVL.

CDR3 residues: CASSPRAGGQGVNTEAFF. CDR3 sequence (DNA): TGTGCCAGCTCACCAAGAGCGGGGGGGCAGGGGGTCAACACTGAAGCTTTCTTT. V usage is TRBV18 and J usage is TRBJ1-1, with 7 bases identical to TRBD1. The CDR3 sequence is 18 residues long. The J segment lost 2 bases and the V segment lost 2 bases, leaving 14 bases of the junction unmatched. Per the germline V gene, CDR1 is KGHSH and CDR2 is LQKENI. Full variable domain (remainder filled in from reference TRBV18 and TRBJ1-1): NAGVMQNPRHLVRRRGQEARLRCSPMKGHSHVYWYRQLPEEGLKFMVYLQKENIIDESGMPKERFSAEFPKEGPSILRIQQVVRGDSAAYFCASSPRAGGQGVNTEAFFGQGTRLTVV.

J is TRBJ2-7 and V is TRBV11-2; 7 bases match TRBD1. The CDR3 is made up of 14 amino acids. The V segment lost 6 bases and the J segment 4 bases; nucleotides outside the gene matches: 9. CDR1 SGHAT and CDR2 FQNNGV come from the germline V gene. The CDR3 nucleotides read TGTGCCAGCAGAAAGCCGGGACAGCCTTACGAGCAGTACTTC. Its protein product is CASRKPGQPYEQYF.

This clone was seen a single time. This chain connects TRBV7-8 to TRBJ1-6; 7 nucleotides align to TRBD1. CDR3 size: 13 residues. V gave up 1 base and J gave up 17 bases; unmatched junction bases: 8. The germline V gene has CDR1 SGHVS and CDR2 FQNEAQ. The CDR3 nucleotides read TGTGCCAGCAGCTTAGGGGGGAGACAGGGAGTCCACTTT. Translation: CASSLGGRQGVHF.

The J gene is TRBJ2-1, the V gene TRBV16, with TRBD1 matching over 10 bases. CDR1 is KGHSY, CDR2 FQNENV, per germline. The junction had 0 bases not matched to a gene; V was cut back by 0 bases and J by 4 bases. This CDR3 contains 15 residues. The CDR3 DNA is TGTGCCAGCAGCCAATCGGGACAGGGGTACAATGAGCAGTTCTTC. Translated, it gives CASSQSGQGYNEQFF.

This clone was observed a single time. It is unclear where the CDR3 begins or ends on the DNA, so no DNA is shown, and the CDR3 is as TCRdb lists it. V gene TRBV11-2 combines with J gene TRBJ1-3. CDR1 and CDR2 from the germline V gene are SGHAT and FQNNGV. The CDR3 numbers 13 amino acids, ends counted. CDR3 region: CASTVAAGNTIYF.